A single sample gave rise to the 9 T cell receptor beta chains below, sequenced in a study of human T cells and chemical hapten exposure. Documented time point: pre-sensitization, week 0. Stated treatment: therapeutic diphenylcyclopropenone sensitization with weekly scalp DPC. TCRdb itself ran the RACE reads through MiXCR, one entry per CDR3 protein. Among about 380,000 distinct CDR3 sequences, less than 6.5% were seen once, and the ten largest hold 2% to 3%. This sample comprised whole blood, obtained in connection with sensitization to the hapten diphenylcyclopropenone (DPC). The receptors originated from a woman in her 50s with alopecia areata. Some clones in this sample may be carry-over from other donors' samples.

This clonotype was counted many times. V usage is TRBV25-1 and J usage is TRBJ2-3; TRBD2 matches at 8 bases. Germline assignment: CDR1 MGHDK and CDR2 SYGVNS. V was pared by 5 bases and J by 4 bases, with 5 bases of the junction left unmatched. The length of the CDR3 is 14 residues. CDR3 amino acids: CASSPGLGPDTQYF. The DNA for the CDR3 is TGTGCCAGCAGTCCGGGACTAGGCCCAGATACGCAGTATTTT.

This clonotype showed up many times. The chain is built from TRBV12-3 or TRBV12-4 and TRBJ1-2; tentative D call: TRBD1 (5 bases). V was clipped by 5 bases and J by 4 bases, with 17 bases between them. The CDR3 spans 15 residues. CDR3 coding DNA: TGTGCCAGCAGTCCAACTCTGACAGCCAGCTATGGCTACACCTTC. This translates into CASSPTLTASYGYTF.

The chain uses TRBV6-6 and TRBJ2-7, with unresolved D. The V gene's germline CDR1 is MNHNY and CDR2 SVGAGI (reference sequence). CDR3 length: 15 residues. Trimming removed 0 bases at V and 0 bases at J, with 9 bases between. The CDR3 coding sequence is TGTGCCAGCAGTTACTCTCCGGTGAGCTCCTACGAGCAGTACTTC. This codes for CASSYSPVSSYEQYF.

This clonotype was seen a few times. The rearrangement joins TRBV11-2 to TRBJ2-1; TRBD2 agrees at 7 bases. Germline values: CDR1 SGHAT, CDR2 FQNNGV. Germline trimming cut 8 bases from V and 2 bases from J; bases unmatched to any gene: 3. The CDR3 runs 13 residues. CDR3 region: CASREATYNEQFF. CDR3 nucleotide sequence: TGTGCCAGCCGGGAGGCCACCTACAATGAGCAGTTCTTC.

The rearrangement links TRBV5-1 to TRBJ1-5; D gene unclear. The CDR3 spans 17 residues. Germline V gene sequence: CDR1 SGHRS, CDR2 YFSETQ. The germline V and J ends were trimmed by 0 bases and 0 bases, with 13 bases remaining between them. CDR3 in DNA: TGCGCCAGCAGCTTGGTCGCTACAGACGGTAGCAATCAGCCCCAGCATTTT. Residues: CASSLVATDGSNQPQHF.

The CDR3 bases are TGTGCCAGCAGCTTAGCAGTGGCCGGCACCGGGGAGCTGTTTTTT. Encoded protein: CASSLAVAGTGELFF. The chain recombines TRBV7-8 with TRBJ2-2; D is unclear. The CDR3 is made up of 15 amino acids. Germline CDR1 reads SGHVS; CDR2 reads FQNEAQ. V lost 0 bases, J lost 4 bases, and 9 bases lay in between.

This clonotype was counted ten times or more. The chain uses TRBV29-1 and TRBJ1-2; TRBD1 agrees at 7 bases. J lost 4 bases, V lost 3 bases, and 2 bases had no gene match. Germline CDR1 is SQVTM and CDR2 is ANQGSEA. The CDR3 covers 12 residues. CDR3 sequence reads: CSVDAGGYGYTF. In nucleotides, the CDR3 is TGCAGCGTTGACGCAGGGGGCTATGGCTACACCTTC.

In its sample, this clonotype was seen many times. The chain combines TRBV5-1 with TRBJ2-7, with TRBD1 matching 11 bases. The V gene's germline CDR1 is SGHRS and CDR2 YFSETQ. The CDR3 has 13 amino acids. Trimming cost V 4 bases and J 4 bases; bases outside gene matches: 1. The DNA for the CDR3 is TGCGCCAGCAGCGGGGACAGGGGGTACGAGCAGTACTTC. Residues: CASSGDRGYEQYF.

This clonotype was counted at least ten times. This sequence joins TRBV27 and TRBJ2-7; 10 nucleotides agree with TRBD2. Germline CDR1 MNHEY, CDR2 SMNVEV (reference sequence). The CDR3 has 15 amino acids. Germline trimming cut 0 bases from V and 6 bases from J; bases unmatched to any gene: 5. The CDR3 region has the DNA TGTGCCAGCAGTTTATCTAGCGGGAGGTTCGGCGAGCAGTACTTC. This translates into CASSLSSGRFGEQYF.